This T cell receptor (beta chain) is from a study of CXCR3-negative and CXCR3-positive naive CD8 T cells. This CDR3 has 14 amino acids. All TRB cDNA libraries came from 5' RACE performed with UMI labels. TCRdb reprocessed the 5' RACE reads and keeps a single row for each CDR3 protein, giving no DNA. The data include 80,000 to 95,000 distinct CDR3 sequences; the top ten clones carry around 1.4%. This sequence was found in a human donor in good health. Some clones in this sample may be carry-over from other donors' samples. Source material: naive CXCR3- CD8+ T cells from blood. The subset here: CD45RO-CCR7+CD27+CD95- naive CD8+ T cells lacking CXCR3 (TNR3-). The chain has TRBV12-3 or TRBV12-4 and TRBJ2-3; TCRdb designates TRBD2, a call that cannot be tested without DNA. The CDR3 region is CATEGRGAKDTQYF.